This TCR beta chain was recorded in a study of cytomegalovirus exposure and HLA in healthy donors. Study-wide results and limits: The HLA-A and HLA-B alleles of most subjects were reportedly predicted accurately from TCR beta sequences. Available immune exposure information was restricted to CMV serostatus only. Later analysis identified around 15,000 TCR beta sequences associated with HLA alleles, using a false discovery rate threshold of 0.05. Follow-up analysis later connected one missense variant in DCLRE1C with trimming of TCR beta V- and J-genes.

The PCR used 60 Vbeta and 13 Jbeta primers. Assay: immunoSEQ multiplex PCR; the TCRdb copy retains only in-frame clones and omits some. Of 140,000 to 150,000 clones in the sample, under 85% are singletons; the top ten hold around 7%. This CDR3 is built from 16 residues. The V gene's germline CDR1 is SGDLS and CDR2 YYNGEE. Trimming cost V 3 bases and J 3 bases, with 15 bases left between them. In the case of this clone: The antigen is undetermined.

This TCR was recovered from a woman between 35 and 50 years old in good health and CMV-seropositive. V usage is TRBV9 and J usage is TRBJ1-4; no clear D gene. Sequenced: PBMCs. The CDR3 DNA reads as TGTGCCAGCAGCGCCGAAGAGGGAAGGTCTAATGAAAAACTGTTTTTT. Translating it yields CASSAEEGRSNEKLFF.